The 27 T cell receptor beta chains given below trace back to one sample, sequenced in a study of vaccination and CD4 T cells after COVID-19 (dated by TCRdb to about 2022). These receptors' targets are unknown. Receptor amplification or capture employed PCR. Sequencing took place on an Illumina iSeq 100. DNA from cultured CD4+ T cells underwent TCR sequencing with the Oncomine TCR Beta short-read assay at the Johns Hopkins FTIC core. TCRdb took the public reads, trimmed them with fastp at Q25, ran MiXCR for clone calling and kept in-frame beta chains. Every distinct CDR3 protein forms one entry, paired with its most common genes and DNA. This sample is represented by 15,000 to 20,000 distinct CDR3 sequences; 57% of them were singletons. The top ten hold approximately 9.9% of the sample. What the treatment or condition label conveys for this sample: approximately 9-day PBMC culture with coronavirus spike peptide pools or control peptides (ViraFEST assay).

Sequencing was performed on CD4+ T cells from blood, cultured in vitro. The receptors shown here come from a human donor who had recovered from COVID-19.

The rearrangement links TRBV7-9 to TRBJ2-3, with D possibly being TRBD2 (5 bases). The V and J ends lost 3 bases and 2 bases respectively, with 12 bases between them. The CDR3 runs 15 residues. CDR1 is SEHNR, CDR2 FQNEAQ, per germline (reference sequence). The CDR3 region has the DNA TGTGCCAGCAGCTTTGGAGCGGCTAACACAGATACGCAGTATTTT. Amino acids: CASSFGAANTDTQYF.

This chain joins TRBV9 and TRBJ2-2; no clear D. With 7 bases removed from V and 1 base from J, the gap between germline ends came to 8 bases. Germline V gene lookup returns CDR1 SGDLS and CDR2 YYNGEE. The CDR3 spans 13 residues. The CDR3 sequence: CASDKGNTGELFF. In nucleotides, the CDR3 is TGTGCCAGCGATAAAGGGAACACCGGGGAGCTGTTTTTT.

CDR3 nucleotides: TGTGCCAGCAGCTCCAATCCGGGACAGAGCAATCAGCCCCAGCATTTT. As protein: CASSSNPGQSNQPQHF. This chain links TRBV6-1 with TRBJ1-5; 7 bases map to TRBD1. V dropped 6 bases and J dropped 1; count of bases not matched to a gene: 9. The germline V gene encodes CDR1 MNHNS and CDR2 SASEGT. The CDR3 spans 16 residues.

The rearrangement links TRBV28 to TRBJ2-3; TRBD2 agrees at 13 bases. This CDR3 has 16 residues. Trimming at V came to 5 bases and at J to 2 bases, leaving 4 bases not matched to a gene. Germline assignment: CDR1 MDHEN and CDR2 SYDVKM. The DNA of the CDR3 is TGTGCCAGCAGTCGGGGGACTAGCGGGACCACAGATACGCAGTATTTT. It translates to CASSRGTSGTTDTQYF.

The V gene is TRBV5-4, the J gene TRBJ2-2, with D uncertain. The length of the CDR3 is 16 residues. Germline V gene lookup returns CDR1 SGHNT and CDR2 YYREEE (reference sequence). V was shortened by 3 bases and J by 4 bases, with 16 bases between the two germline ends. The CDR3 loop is CASSSHLQQSTGELFF. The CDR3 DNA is TGTGCCAGCAGCTCACACCTGCAGCAGAGCACCGGGGAGCTGTTTTTT.

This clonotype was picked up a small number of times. This chain's CDR3 is CASSERNTEAFF. The DNA of the CDR3 is TGCGCCAGCAGTGAGAGGAACACTGAAGCTTTCTTT. The J gene is TRBJ1-1, the V gene TRBV10-1, with no clear D. Looked up from germline, CDR1 is WNHNN and CDR2 is SYGVQD (reference sequence). Between the trimmed V and J ends, which lost 2 bases and 1 base, there was a span of 2 bases. The CDR3 spans 12 residues.

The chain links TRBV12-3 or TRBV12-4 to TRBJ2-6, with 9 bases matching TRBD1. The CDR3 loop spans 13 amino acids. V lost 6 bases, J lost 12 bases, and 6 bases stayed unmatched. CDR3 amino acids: CASSPGTGPVLTF. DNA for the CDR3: TGTGCCAGCAGCCCCGGGACAGGGCCCGTCCTGACTTTC.

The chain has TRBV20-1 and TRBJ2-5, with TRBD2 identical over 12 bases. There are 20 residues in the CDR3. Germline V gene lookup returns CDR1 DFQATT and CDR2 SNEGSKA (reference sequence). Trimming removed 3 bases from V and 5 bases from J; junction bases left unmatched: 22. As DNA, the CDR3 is TGCAGTGCTAGCGGGTTCCGGGGGCTAGCGGGAGGGCCCTCGGTGGAGACCCAGTACTTC. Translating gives CSASGFRGLAGGPSVETQYF.

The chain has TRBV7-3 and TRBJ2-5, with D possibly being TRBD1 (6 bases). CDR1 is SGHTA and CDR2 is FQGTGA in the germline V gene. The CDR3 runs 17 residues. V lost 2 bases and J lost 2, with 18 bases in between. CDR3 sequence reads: CASSLPRTELLQETQYF. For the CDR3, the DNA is TGTGCCAGCAGCTTACCCAGGACAGAACTGTTACAAGAGACCCAGTACTTC.

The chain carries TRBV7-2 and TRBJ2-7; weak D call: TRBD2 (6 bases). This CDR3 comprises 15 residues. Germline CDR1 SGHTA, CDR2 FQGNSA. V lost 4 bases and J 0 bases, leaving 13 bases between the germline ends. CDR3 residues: CASSSSGGTSYEQYF. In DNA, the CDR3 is TGTGCCAGCAGCTCATCTGGCGGGACCTCCTACGAGCAGTACTTC.

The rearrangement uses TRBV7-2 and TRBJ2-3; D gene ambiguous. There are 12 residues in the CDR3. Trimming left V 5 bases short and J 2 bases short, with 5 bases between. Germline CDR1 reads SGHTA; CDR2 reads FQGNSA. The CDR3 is CASSPDTDTQYF. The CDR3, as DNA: TGTGCCAGCAGCCCGGACACAGATACGCAGTATTTT. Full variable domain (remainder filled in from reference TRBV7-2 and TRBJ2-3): GAGVSQSPSNKVTEKGKDVELRCDPISGHTALYWYRQSLGQGLEFLIYFQGNSAPDKSGLPSDRFSAERTGGSVSTLTIQRTQQEDSAVYLCASSPDTDTQYFGPGTRLTVL.

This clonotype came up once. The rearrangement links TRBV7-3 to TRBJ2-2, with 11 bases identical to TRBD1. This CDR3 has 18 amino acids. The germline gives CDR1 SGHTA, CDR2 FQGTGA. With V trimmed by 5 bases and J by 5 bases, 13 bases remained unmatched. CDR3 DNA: TGTGCCAGCAGCCCCTCCCCCGGGACAGGGGGTAGGACCGGGGAGCTGTTTTTT. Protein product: CASSPSPGTGGRTGELFF.

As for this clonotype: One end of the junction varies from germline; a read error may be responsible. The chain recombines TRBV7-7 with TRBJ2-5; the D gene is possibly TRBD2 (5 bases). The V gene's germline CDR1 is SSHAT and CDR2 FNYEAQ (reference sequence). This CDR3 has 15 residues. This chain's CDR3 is CASSLGGRAQETQYF. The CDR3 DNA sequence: TGTGCTAGCAGCTTAGGTGGGAGAGCTCAAGAGACCCAGTACTTC.

As DNA, the CDR3 is TGTGCCAGCAGTTCTAGTCAAACATACACAGATACGCAGTATTTT. It encodes CASSSSQTYTDTQYF. The chain uses TRBV6-5 and TRBJ2-3; no clear D gene. This CDR3 comprises 15 residues. Germline CDR1 MNHEY, CDR2 SVGAGI. The V gene lost 4 bases and the J gene lost 2 bases, with 13 bases spanning the gap.

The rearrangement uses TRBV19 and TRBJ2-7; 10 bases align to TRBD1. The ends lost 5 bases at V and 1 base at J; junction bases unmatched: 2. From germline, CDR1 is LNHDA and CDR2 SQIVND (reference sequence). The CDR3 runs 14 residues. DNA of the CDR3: TGTGCCAGTAGTCGGGGACAGGGGTCCTACGAGCAGTACTTC. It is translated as CASSRGQGSYEQYF. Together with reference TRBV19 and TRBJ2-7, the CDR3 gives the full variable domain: DGGITQSPKYLFRKEGQNVTLSCEQNLNHDAMYWYRQDPGQGLRLIYYSQIVNDFQKGDIAEGYSVSREKKESFPLTVTSAQKNPTAFYLCASSRGQGSYEQYFGPGTRLTVT.

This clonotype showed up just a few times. The CDR3 loop reads CASSLDGQSYGYTF. CDR3 nucleotide sequence: TGCGCCAGCAGCTTGGACGGACAGTCGTACGGCTACACCTTC. V usage is TRBV5-1 and J usage is TRBJ1-2; D is perhaps TRBD1 (6 bases). Germline V CDR1 and CDR2: SGHRS, YFSETQ. This CDR3 has 14 residues. V gave up 0 bases and J gave up 8 bases, with 14 bases separating them.

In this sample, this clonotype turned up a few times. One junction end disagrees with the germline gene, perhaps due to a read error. The CDR3 nucleotides read TGTGCCAGCAGCCCCACAGGGACAGCTACGCAGTATTTT. It is translated as CASSPTGTATQYF. This chain uses TRBV6-1 with TRBJ2-3; 7 positions agree with TRBD1. The CDR3 consists of 13 residues. Germline V gives CDR1 MNHNS, CDR2 SASEGT.

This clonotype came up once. CDR3 DNA sequence: TGTGCCAGCAGTCTCCGGGCCTGGCAAGCCGAGCAGTACTTC. It is translated as CASSLRAWQAEQYF. The J gene is TRBJ2-7, the V gene TRBV6-1; D gene ambiguous. Germline assignment: CDR1 MNHNS and CDR2 SASEGT. The length of the CDR3 is 14 residues. V was pared by 5 bases and J by 6 bases, with 17 bases between.

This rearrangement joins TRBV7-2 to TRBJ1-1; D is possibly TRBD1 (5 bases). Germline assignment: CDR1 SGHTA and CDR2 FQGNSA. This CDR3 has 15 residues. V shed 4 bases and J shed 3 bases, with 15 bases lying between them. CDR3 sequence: CASSWRGIGDTEAFF. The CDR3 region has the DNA TGTGCCAGCAGCTGGAGGGGTATTGGGGACACTGAAGCTTTCTTT.

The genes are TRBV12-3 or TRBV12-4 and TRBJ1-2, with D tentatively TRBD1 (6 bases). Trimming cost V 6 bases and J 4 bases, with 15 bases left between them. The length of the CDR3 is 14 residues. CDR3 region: CASRTSGAPYGYTF. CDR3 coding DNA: TGTGCCAGCAGGACCTCAGGGGCCCCCTATGGCTACACCTTC.

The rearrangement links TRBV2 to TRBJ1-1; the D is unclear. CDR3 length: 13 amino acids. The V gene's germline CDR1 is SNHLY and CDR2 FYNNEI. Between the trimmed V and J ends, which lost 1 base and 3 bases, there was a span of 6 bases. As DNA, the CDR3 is TGTGCCAGCAGTGAAGGTCAGGACACTGAAGCTTTCTTT. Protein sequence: CASSEGQDTEAFF.

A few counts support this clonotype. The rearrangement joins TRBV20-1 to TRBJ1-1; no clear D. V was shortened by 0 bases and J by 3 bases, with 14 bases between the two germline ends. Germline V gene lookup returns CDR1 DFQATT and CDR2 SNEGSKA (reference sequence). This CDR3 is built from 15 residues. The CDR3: CSARDHGGVHTEAFF. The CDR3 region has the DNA TGCAGTGCTAGAGATCACGGAGGAGTTCACACTGAAGCTTTCTTT.

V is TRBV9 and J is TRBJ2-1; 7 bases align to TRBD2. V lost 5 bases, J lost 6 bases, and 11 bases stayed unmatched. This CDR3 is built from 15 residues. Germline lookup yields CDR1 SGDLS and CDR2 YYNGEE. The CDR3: CASSRAGSGGNEQFF. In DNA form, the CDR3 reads TGTGCCAGCAGTCGGGCCGGGTCGGGGGGCAATGAGCAGTTCTTC.

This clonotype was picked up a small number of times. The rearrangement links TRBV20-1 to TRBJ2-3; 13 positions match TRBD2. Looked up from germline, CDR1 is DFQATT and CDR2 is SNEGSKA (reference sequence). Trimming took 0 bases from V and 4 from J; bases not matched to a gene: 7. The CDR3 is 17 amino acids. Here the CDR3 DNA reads TGCAGTGCTAGAGATCGGACTAGCGGGAGTCGCGCAGATACGCAGTATTTT. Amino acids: CSARDRTSGSRADTQYF.

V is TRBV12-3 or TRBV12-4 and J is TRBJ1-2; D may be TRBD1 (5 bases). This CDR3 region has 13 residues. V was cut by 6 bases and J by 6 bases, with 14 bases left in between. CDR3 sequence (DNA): TGTGCCAGCAGACCCGGGGGGGACGATGGCTACACCTTC. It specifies CASRPGGDDGYTF.

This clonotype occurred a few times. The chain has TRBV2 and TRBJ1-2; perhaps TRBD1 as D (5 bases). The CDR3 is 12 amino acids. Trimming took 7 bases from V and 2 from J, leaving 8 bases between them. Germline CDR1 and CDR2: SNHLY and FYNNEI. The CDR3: CASNSGNYGYTF. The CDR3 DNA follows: TGTGCCAGCAACTCAGGGAACTATGGCTACACCTTC.

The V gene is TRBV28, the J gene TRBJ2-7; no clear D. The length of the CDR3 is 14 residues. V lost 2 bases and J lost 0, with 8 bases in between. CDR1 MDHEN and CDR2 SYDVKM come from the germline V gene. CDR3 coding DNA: TGTGCCAGCAGTTTACCCCCACGCTCCTACGAGCAGTACTTC. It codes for CASSLPPRSYEQYF.